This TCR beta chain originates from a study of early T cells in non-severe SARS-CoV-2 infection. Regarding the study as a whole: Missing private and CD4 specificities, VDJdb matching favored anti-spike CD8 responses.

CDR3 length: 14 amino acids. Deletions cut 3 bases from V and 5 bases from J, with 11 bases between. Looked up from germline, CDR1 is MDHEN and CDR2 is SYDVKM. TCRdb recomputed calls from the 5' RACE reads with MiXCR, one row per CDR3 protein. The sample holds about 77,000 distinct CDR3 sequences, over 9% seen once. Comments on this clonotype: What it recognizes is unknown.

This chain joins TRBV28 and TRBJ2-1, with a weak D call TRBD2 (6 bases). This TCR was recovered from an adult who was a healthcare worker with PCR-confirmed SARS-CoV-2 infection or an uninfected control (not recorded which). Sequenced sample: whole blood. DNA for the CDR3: TGTGCCAGCAGTTTCGGCGGGGCCCACAATGAGCAGTTCTTC. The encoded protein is CASSFGGAHNEQFF.